The next 12 T cell receptor beta chains were all read from a single sample in a study of T-cell reconstitution after alpha-beta-depleted transplantation in children. Molecular barcoding with unique molecular identifiers was used for the TCRbeta library. TCRdb independently ran MiXCR on the PCR reads; one entry per CDR3 protein. The repertoire holds 70,000 to 95,000 distinct CDR3 sequences, around a sixth seen once, with 50% to 65% in the top ten. The sample was PBMCs, mostly from graft donor cells, taken 360 days after TCRalphabeta/CD19-depleted stem cell transplant. These TCRs come from a male patient aged 2-15 years who had a stem cell transplant for acute lymphoblastic leukemia, so the T cells may come from the graft donor.

This clonotype appeared a few times. The chain couples TRBV29-1 to TRBJ2-2, with D uncertain. The CDR3 extends over 12 amino acids. The V gene lost 3 bases and the J gene lost 5 bases, with 7 bases spanning the gap. The V gene's germline CDR1 is SQVTM and CDR2 ANQGSEA. This CDR3 is CSVDSETGELFF. The CDR3 DNA sequence: TGCAGCGTTGACTCAGAAACCGGGGAGCTGTTTTTT.

J is TRBJ2-1 and V is TRBV20-1; TRBD2 aligns across 11 bases. The CDR3 consists of 17 residues. Germline CDR1 reads DFQATT; CDR2 reads SNEGSKA (reference sequence). The junction had 11 bases not matched to a gene; V was cut back by 7 bases and J by 0 bases. The CDR3 sequence: CSVVTSGNSSSYNEQFF. For the CDR3, the DNA is TGCAGTGTCGTGACTAGCGGGAACTCCTCCTCCTACAATGAGCAGTTCTTC.

This clonotype was observed many times. The rearrangement joins TRBV6-1 to TRBJ2-3; 14 bases are a match to TRBD2. The germline CDR1 and CDR2 sequences are MNHNS and SASEGT. The CDR3 runs to 16 residues. The trim removed 2 bases at V and 10 bases at J, leaving 8 bases unmatched. CDR3 sequence reads: CASSEQTSGRAVAQYF. The CDR3 coding sequence is TGTGCCAGCAGTGAACAGACTAGCGGGAGGGCCGTGGCGCAGTATTTT.

This clonotype was recorded a few times. The chain links TRBV20-1 to TRBJ2-7, with 10 positions matching TRBD2. This CDR3 comprises 14 residues. Germline V gene lookup returns CDR1 DFQATT and CDR2 SNEGSKA (reference sequence). With V trimmed by 5 bases and J by 7 bases, 11 bases remained unmatched. In nucleotides, the CDR3 is TGCAGTGCTCCACAAGCGGGAGGGCCGGGGGAGCAGTACTTC. It codes for CSAPQAGGPGEQYF.

The DNA for the CDR3 is TGTGCCAGCTCGTTCACTGGGAGAGGCAATGAGCAGTTCTTC. Translating it yields CASSFTGRGNEQFF. The chain couples TRBV4-2 to TRBJ2-1; TRBD2 might be the D (5 bases). In germline, CDR1 is LGHNA, CDR2 YNFKEQ. This CDR3 spans 14 amino acids. V lost 8 bases to trimming and J lost 6 bases, with 17 bases between them.

This clonotype is judged medium-sized. The J gene is TRBJ2-1, the V gene TRBV12-3 or TRBV12-4; 9 bases line up with TRBD2. Unmatched junction bases numbered 15, after V lost 5 bases and J lost 16 bases. The CDR3 sequence is 14 residues long. The CDR3 sequence: CASSDTGTSSRVFF. Here the CDR3 DNA reads TGTGCCAGCAGTGATACCGGGACTAGCTCTAGAGTATTCTTC.

The chain recombines TRBV5-1 with TRBJ2-4; 8 nucleotides match TRBD2. The CDR3 contains 18 residues. The germline gives CDR1 SGHRS, CDR2 YFSETQ. After removal of 0 bases from V and 0 bases from J, the junction contained 8 bases not matched to a gene. CDR3 nucleotides: TGCGCCAGCAGCTTGGCCACTAGCGGACTACTAGCCAAAAACATTCAGTACTTC. Its translation: CASSLATSGLLAKNIQYF.

The rearrangement joins TRBV12-3 or TRBV12-4 to TRBJ2-3; 9 bases are shared with TRBD2. The V gene end was trimmed by 1 base and the J gene end by 3 bases; junction bases not matched to a gene: 14. This CDR3 has 19 residues. CDR3 sequence: CASSLVSGRLHFGTDTQYF. The DNA of the CDR3 is TGTGCCAGCAGTTTAGTTAGCGGGAGACTTCACTTCGGGACAGATACGCAGTATTTT.

The rearrangement joins TRBV27 to TRBJ2-2, with D tentatively TRBD1 (6 bases). Germline V lookup: CDR1 MNHEY, CDR2 SMNVEV (reference sequence). V was trimmed by 8 bases and J by 4 bases, leaving 14 bases between them. The CDR3 has 14 amino acids. In DNA form, the CDR3 reads TGTGCCAGCCGGTTCAGGGGCAGCACCGGGGAGCTGTTTTTT. The encoded protein is CASRFRGSTGELFF.

This rearrangement joins TRBV24-1 to TRBJ2-5; maybe TRBD2 (6 bases). V lost 3 bases and J lost 4, with 11 bases in between. Germline values: CDR1 KGHDR, CDR2 SFDVKD. CDR3 length: 14 amino acids. The chain's CDR3 is CATSDTGLSETQYF. The DNA of the CDR3 is TGTGCCACCAGTGATACGGGACTCTCAGAGACCCAGTACTTC.

This chain joins TRBV12-3 or TRBV12-4 and TRBJ2-2; TRBD2 agrees at 11 bases. This CDR3 is built from 17 residues. V trimming: 2 bases; J trimming: 0 bases; junction bases outside the gene matches: 2. DNA of the CDR3: TGTGCCAGCAGTTTACTACTAGCGGGGGCGAACACCGGGGAGCTGTTTTTT. Residues: CASSLLLAGANTGELFF.

This clonotype was found a few times. This chain joins TRBV6-5 and TRBJ2-6; D gene ambiguous. This CDR3 comprises 15 residues. Per the germline V gene, CDR1 is MNHEY and CDR2 is SVGAGI. The V end was cut by 2 bases, the J end by 0 bases, with 5 bases between. CDR3 nucleotides: TGTGCCAGCAGTTACGTGGGCTCTGGGGCCAACGTCCTGACTTTC. It is translated as CASSYVGSGANVLTF.